These 19 T cell receptor beta chains originate from one sample sequenced in a study of blood T cells in healthy people across ages. Primers used in a second PCR of roughly 6 to 12 cycles were a sample-barcoded 5' primer and a J-beta primer mix. Each CDR3 protein gets one entry after TCRdb re-called the 5' RACE reads with MiXCR. The sample contains roughly 800,000 distinct CDR3 sequences, roughly 25% of which appear only once. The same specimen was also included in a second study, on T cells of mothers and their children.

The material sequenced was blood. The source of these receptors is a boy aged 10-17 years in good health.

Turning to this clonotype: One end of the junction varies from germline; a read error may be responsible. The V call is TRBV11-2, the J call TRBJ2-5, with 9 bases lining up with TRBD2. This CDR3 region has 17 residues. Germline V gene sequence: CDR1 SGHAT, CDR2 FQNNGV. For the CDR3, the DNA is TGTGCCAGCAACTTAGATCTCGCTAGCGGGGACCGAGAGACCCAGTACTTC. Its protein is CASNLDLASGDRETQYF.

This clonotype was seen only a few times. The chain joins TRBV11-3 to TRBJ2-6; unclear D gene. This CDR3 region has 13 residues. Trimming left V 7 bases short and J 0 bases short, with 4 bases between. The germline V gene has CDR1 SGHNT and CDR2 YENEEA. CDR3 sequence (DNA): TGTGCCAGCAAAGGCTCTGGGGCCAACGTCCTGACTTTC. Translation gives CASKGSGANVLTF. Drawing the rest from reference TRBV11-3 and TRBJ2-6, the complete variable domain is EAGVVQSPRYKIIEKKQPVAFWCNPISGHNTLYWYLQNLGQGPELLIRYENEEAVDDSQLPKDRFSAERLKGVDSTLKIQPAELGDSAVYLCASKGSGANVLTFGAGSRLTVL.

There are a few counts of this clonotype. The chain is built from TRBV28 and TRBJ2-7; tentatively, D is TRBD1 (6 bases). This CDR3 has 13 amino acids. The V end lost 6 bases, the J end lost 2 bases, and 11 bases lay between the germline ends. Germline CDR1 and CDR2: MDHEN and SYDVKM. The CDR3 reads CASSTQGPYEQYF. Written as DNA, the CDR3 is TGTGCCAGCAGCACACAGGGACCCTACGAGCAGTACTTC.

V usage is TRBV30 and J usage is TRBJ1-1; D is unclear. The germline V and J ends were trimmed by 3 bases and 3 bases, with 11 bases remaining between them. CDR1 is GTSNPN, CDR2 SVGIG, per germline (reference sequence). This CDR3 has 13 residues. The CDR3 reads CAWSVADDTEAFF. The DNA for the CDR3 is TGTGCCTGGAGCGTGGCGGATGACACTGAAGCTTTCTTT. Based on the CDR3 plus reference TRBV30 and TRBJ1-1, the full variable domain is SQTIHQWPATLVQPVGSPLSLECTVEGTSNPNLYWYRQAAGRGLQLLFYSVGIGQISSEVPQNLSASRPQDRQFILSSKKLLLSDSGFYLCAWSVADDTEAFFGQGTRLTVV.

This clonotype was recorded a few times. This sequence joins TRBV5-1 and TRBJ2-1; a weak D match, TRBD1 (6 bases). The closer fit of TRBJ2-7 to the DNA end suggests the J call may be wrong. The CDR3 covers 14 residues. Looked up from germline, CDR1 is SGHRS and CDR2 is YFSETQ. The CDR3 is CASSSGANRYEQYF. The CDR3 DNA follows: TGCGCCAGCAGCTCAGGGGCTAACCGCTACGAGCAGTACTTC.

This clonotype was seen only a few times. The gene calls are TRBV6-6 and TRBJ1-2; D gene uncertain. The length of the CDR3 is 14 residues. The V and J ends lost 6 bases and 2 bases respectively, with 13 bases between them. CDR1 is MNHNY, CDR2 SVGAGI, per germline (reference sequence). CDR3 sequence (DNA): TGTGCCAGCAGGTCCACAGATCTAAACTATGGCTACACCTTC. Its protein product is CASRSTDLNYGYTF.

V and J are TRBV4-3 and TRBJ2-2; D call uncertain. Looked up from germline, CDR1 is LGHNA and CDR2 is YSLEER. V was cut by 0 bases and J by 7 bases, with 6 bases left in between. CDR3 length: 13 amino acids. This CDR3 is CASSQERFGELFF. CDR3 DNA sequence: TGCGCCAGCAGCCAAGAGAGGTTCGGGGAGCTGTTTTTT.

This clonotype was seen a few times. The V call is TRBV9, the J call TRBJ2-5; 8 nucleotides match TRBD2. The J segment lost 5 bases and the V segment lost 0 bases, leaving 6 bases of the junction unmatched. The CDR3 has 15 amino acids. Germline V gives CDR1 SGDLS, CDR2 YYNGEE. The CDR3: CASSVGRGGRETQYF. The CDR3, as DNA: TGTGCCAGCAGCGTAGGCCGGGGGGGGAGGGAGACCCAGTACTTC.

V and J are TRBV7-9 and TRBJ1-4, with 9 bases identical to TRBD1. The CDR3 consists of 17 residues. Germline V gives CDR1 SEHNR, CDR2 FQNEAQ (reference sequence). Trimming at V came to 4 bases and at J to 2 bases, leaving 8 bases not matched to a gene. The CDR3 here is CASSSRRDRATNEKLFF. CDR3 sequence (DNA): TGTGCCAGCAGCTCCAGACGGGACAGGGCCACTAATGAAAAACTGTTTTTT.

The chain recombines TRBV11-2 with TRBJ1-1; no definite D call. Germline V CDR1 and CDR2: SGHAT, FQNNGV. The CDR3 has 14 amino acids. Trimming shortened V by 1 base and J by 4 bases, and 10 bases separated the two germline ends. The CDR3 loop is CASSLVPGSTEAFF. The DNA for the CDR3 is TGTGCCAGCAGCTTAGTTCCCGGGAGCACTGAAGCTTTCTTT. The full variable domain, its missing parts supplied by reference TRBV11-2 and TRBJ1-1, is EAGVAQSPRYKIIEKRQSVAFWCNPISGHATLYWYQQILGQGPKLLIQFQNNGVVDDSQLPKDRFSAERLKGVDSTLKIQPAKLEDSAVYLCASSLVPGSTEAFFGQGTRLTVV.

This clonotype came up a few times. J is TRBJ2-1 and V is TRBV24-1; a weak D match, TRBD1 (5 bases). With 4 bases removed from V and 5 bases from J, the gap between germline ends came to 17 bases. Germline loops: CDR1 KGHDR, CDR2 SFDVKD. The CDR3 loop spans 16 amino acids. As DNA, the CDR3 is TGTGCCACCAGTGACTCCAGGGTCCGTTCTGACAATGAGCAGTTCTTC. This sequence encodes CATSDSRVRSDNEQFF.

The V gene is TRBV20-1, the J gene TRBJ2-3; D is tentatively TRBD1 or TRBD2 (5 bases each). Germline CDR1 reads DFQATT; CDR2 reads SNEGSKA (reference sequence). The CDR3 extends over 14 amino acids. Trimming removed 6 bases at V and 5 bases at J, with 18 bases between. The CDR3 sequence: CSALGDEKLDTQYF. The CDR3 bases are TGCAGTGCCTTGGGGGACGAGAAGCTAGATACGCAGTATTTT.

The chain links TRBV29-1 to TRBJ2-4, with 7 positions matching TRBD2. Germline V gives CDR1 SQVTM, CDR2 ANQGSEA. The CDR3 is made up of 16 amino acids. Germline trimming cut 4 bases from V and 2 bases from J; bases unmatched to any gene: 11. The CDR3 DNA sequence: TGCAGCGTTGGGAATCGGGGGGTCTTGACCAAAAACATTCAGTACTTC. It translates to CSVGNRGVLTKNIQYF.

This clonotype was observed a handful of times. The rearrangement joins TRBV6-5 to TRBJ1-2; 9 nucleotides align to TRBD1. Germline V gene data show CDR1 as MNHEY and CDR2 as SVGAGI. The CDR3 consists of 15 residues. V trimming: 5 bases; J trimming: 6 bases; junction bases outside the gene matches: 10. CDR3 in DNA: TGTGCCAGCAGTCAGATGACAGGGGGGTTTGATGGCTACACCTTC. It encodes CASSQMTGGFDGYTF.

This clonotype was detected only a few times. The V call is TRBV29-1, the J call TRBJ1-1, with D perhaps TRBD1 (6 bases). CDR1 is SQVTM and CDR2 is ANQGSEA in the germline V gene. This CDR3 is 10 amino acids long. Trimming pared 5 bases from V and 8 bases from J, leaving 9 bases between. CDR3 DNA: TGCAGCGTTAAGACAGGAGAAGCTTTCTTT. This translates into CSVKTGEAFF.

The genes are TRBV20-1 and TRBJ2-7; D is unclear. The germline V and J ends were trimmed by 6 bases and 2 bases, with 8 bases remaining between them. The CDR3 is made up of 11 amino acids. Germline CDR1 reads DFQATT; CDR2 reads SNEGSKA (reference sequence). Here the CDR3 reads CSARITYEQYF. Written as DNA, the CDR3 is TGCAGTGCGAGGATAACCTACGAGCAGTACTTC.

The genes are TRBV4-1 and TRBJ2-1; D not resolved. The germline CDR1 and CDR2 sequences are MGHRA and YSYEKL. V was trimmed by 3 bases and J by 4 bases, leaving 16 bases between them. The CDR3 totals 16 residues. The CDR3 region is CASSQHILGPYNEQFF. In DNA form, the CDR3 reads TGCGCCAGCAGCCAGCATATTCTCGGGCCGTACAATGAGCAGTTCTTC.

This clonotype was recorded a few times. The chain couples TRBV18 to TRBJ1-5, with D tentatively TRBD1 (6 bases). The V and J ends lost 6 bases and 2 bases respectively, with 11 bases between them. Germline V lookup: CDR1 KGHSH, CDR2 LQKENI. CDR3 length: 14 amino acids. As DNA, the CDR3 is TGTGCCAGCTCGTTTGCAGGGGGCAATCAGCCCCAGCATTTT. Its translation: CASSFAGGNQPQHF.

This clonotype was counted a few times. The gene calls are TRBV12-3 or TRBV12-4 and TRBJ2-4; D is possibly TRBD1 (6 bases). This CDR3 spans 17 amino acids. Trimming left V 4 bases short and J 4 bases short, with 20 bases between. CDR3 sequence: CASSYLQGVLAKNIQYF. The CDR3, as DNA: TGTGCCAGCAGTTACTTACAGGGTGTATTAGCTAAAAACATTCAGTACTTC.